This entry lists 18 T cell receptor beta chains sequenced from one sample in a study. TCRdb processed the 5' RACE reads anew with MiXCR; each CDR3 protein has one entry. The sample lists 8,000 to 9,500 distinct CDR3 sequences, about a sixth occurring once. Sequenced input: memory CD4+ T cells sorted from blood. The subset is: memory CD4+ T cells, CD4+CD45RO+CD25-. The receptors here all came from a female donor with breast cancer.

This clonotype has only one observation. The missing conserved phenylalanine or tryptophan at the end of this CDR3 makes a read error likely. The rearrangement links TRBV29-1 to TRBJ1-1, with no clear D. From germline, CDR1 is SQVTM and CDR2 ANQGSEA. The CDR3 covers 15 residues. In nucleotides, the CDR3 is TGCAGCGTTGAAGGAGGCGATGTACCGAACGCTGAAGCTTTCCTT. Its translation is CSVEGGDVPNAEAFL.

This clonotype qualifies as medium-sized. The CDR3 loop is CASSQDPYHIQARDTEAFF. DNA of the CDR3: TGCGCCAGCAGCCAAGATCCCTACCACATACAGGCTCGGGACACTGAAGCTTTCTTT. The chain carries TRBV4-1 and TRBJ1-1; tentative D call: TRBD1 (5 bases). The CDR3 covers 19 residues. V lost 0 bases, J lost 3 bases, and 23 bases lay in between. Germline assignment: CDR1 MGHRA and CDR2 YSYEKL.

The sample holds a few counts of this clonotype. This could be a read error, since a much larger clone is one nucleotide away. The chain carries TRBV12-5 and TRBJ2-1, with a possible D match to TRBD2 (6 bases). Germline V gives CDR1 LGHNT, CDR2 FRNRAP. The length of the CDR3 is 12 residues. In DNA, the CDR3 is TGTGCTAGTGGTCCGGACTACAATGAGCAGTGCTTC. Its protein is CASGPDYNEQCF.

This clonotype qualifies as medium-sized. This chain links TRBV5-4 with TRBJ1-1, with D tentatively TRBD1 (5 bases). This CDR3 region has 17 residues. The germline V gene encodes CDR1 SGHNT and CDR2 YYREEE (reference sequence). Trimming pared 4 bases from V and 1 base from J, leaving 20 bases between. CDR3 DNA: TGTGCCAGCAGCGAAATGGGGGAAGGGGTTGGGAACACTGAAGCTTTCTTT. Translation gives CASSEMGEGVGNTEAFF.

A single count supports this clonotype. The junction and the germline gene differ at one end; a read error may be behind it. The rearrangement links TRBV7-2 to TRBJ2-1; 9 bases align to TRBD2. The length of the CDR3 is 18 residues. Germline V gene sequence: CDR1 SGHTA, CDR2 FQGNSA. The CDR3 nucleotides are TGTGCCAGCAGCAGCGCCTGCCGCGGGACTAGCAGAAACAATGAGCAGCTCTTC. It yields the protein CASSSACRGTSRNNEQLF.

By sample share, this clonotype is medium-sized. CDR3 coding DNA: TGTGCCAGCAGCCAAAATCCGACAGGGACCTACGAGCAGTACTTC. This translates into CASSQNPTGTYEQYF. The gene calls are TRBV5-5 and TRBJ2-7; 7 positions agree with TRBD1. Per the germline V gene, CDR1 is SGHKS and CDR2 is YYEKEE (reference sequence). Trimming cost V 4 bases and J 2 bases; bases outside gene matches: 9. This CDR3 region has 15 residues.

By sample share, this clonotype is medium-sized. The chain combines TRBV7-6 with TRBJ1-4; tentative D call: TRBD1 (5 bases). Per germline, CDR1 SGHVS and CDR2 FNYEAQ. The CDR3 contains 15 residues. Trimming took 0 bases from V and 8 from J, leaving 13 bases between them. The CDR3 nucleotides are TGTGCCAGCAGCTTAGCGCGGGACGGAGGGGAAAAACTGTTTTTT. It encodes CASSLARDGGEKLFF.

There are many counts of this clonotype. V is TRBV5-1 and J is TRBJ1-1; D may be TRBD1 (5 bases). This CDR3 is built from 15 residues. Looked up from germline, CDR1 is SGHRS and CDR2 is YFSETQ. V shed 5 bases and J shed 1 base, with 15 bases lying between them. CDR3: CASSWGPGGNTEAFF. CDR3 coding DNA: TGCGCCAGCAGTTGGGGACCGGGAGGGAACACTGAAGCTTTCTTT. Combining the CDR3 with reference TRBV5-1 and TRBJ1-1 gives the whole variable domain KAGVTQTPRYLIKTRGQQVTLSCSPISGHRSVSWYQQTPGQGLQFLFEYFSETQRNKGNFPGRFSGRQFSNSRSEMNVSTLELGDSALYLCASSWGPGGNTEAFFGQGTRLTVV.

This clonotype turned up a few times. This may arise from a read error, as a much more abundant clone is one base away. The chain joins TRBV5-1 to TRBJ2-5; 7 nucleotides match TRBD1. Germline CDR1 reads SGHRS; CDR2 reads YFSETQ. The CDR3 runs to 14 residues. V was pared by 4 bases and J by 2 bases, with 5 bases of the junction left unmatched. Here the CDR3 DNA reads TGCGCCAGCAGCCTGGAGACAGGGCAAGAGACCCAGTACTTC. It specifies CASSLETGQETQYF.

This clonotype is judged medium-sized. The chain carries TRBV3-1 and TRBJ1-6; TRBD1 agrees at 10 bases. V shed 4 bases, J shed 8 bases, and the junction held 8 bases outside the gene matches. Per germline, CDR1 LGHDT and CDR2 YNNKEL (reference sequence). CDR3 length: 16 amino acids. CDR3: CASSRNRDRGHSPLHF. The CDR3 DNA is TGTGCCAGCAGCCGAAACCGGGACAGGGGTCATTCACCCCTCCACTTT.

This clonotype showed up many times. The chain links TRBV4-2 to TRBJ2-5; 9 bases match TRBD2. Germline-derived CDR1 and CDR2 are LGHNA and YNFKEQ. Trimming cost V 3 bases and J 0 bases; bases outside gene matches: 8. The CDR3 has 17 residues. The CDR3 DNA reads TGTGCCAGCAGCCAGTCTCTAGCGGGATCGTACCAAGAGACCCAGTACTTC. It is translated as CASSQSLAGSYQETQYF.

As to this clonotype: This sequence may be a read error, since a much larger clone differs from it by one base. This chain links TRBV7-3 with TRBJ1-2, with D maybe TRBD1 (5 bases). V lost 3 bases and J lost 10, with 15 bases in between. CDR1 and CDR2 from the germline V gene are SGHTA and FQGTGA. This CDR3 is built from 13 residues. The CDR3 loop is CASSLTERGDYTF. DNA of the CDR3: TGTGCCAGCAGCTTGACAGAGCGTGGGGACTACACCTTC.

The sample holds many counts of this clonotype. The CDR3 loop is CSVSGTGAYEQYF. CDR3 in DNA: TGCAGCGTGTCTGGGACAGGGGCCTACGAGCAGTACTTC. The rearrangement links TRBV29-1 to TRBJ2-7; 10 bases are a match to TRBD1. Losses at the gene ends were 6 bases for V and 2 bases for J; bases not matched to a gene: 4. The CDR3 consists of 13 residues. Germline V gene lookup returns CDR1 SQVTM and CDR2 ANQGSEA.

This clonotype is categorized as medium-sized. J is TRBJ2-7 and V is TRBV5-1; possibly TRBD1 for D (6 bases). Trimming took 3 bases from V and 1 from J, leaving 20 bases between them. The CDR3 is made up of 17 amino acids. Germline CDR1 is SGHRS and CDR2 is YFSETQ. In DNA form, the CDR3 reads TGCGCCAGCAGCTCGACAGGACCAGGGAGTTGGTCCTACGAGCAGTACTTC. It encodes CASSSTGPGSWSYEQYF.

This clonotype was found many times. One end of the junction is discordant with germline, which a read error may explain. V and J are TRBV12-3 or TRBV12-4 and TRBJ2-1; D call uncertain. The CDR3 sequence is 12 residues long. The CDR3 spells CASSPRLLERFF. For the CDR3, the DNA is TGTGCCAGCAGTCCGCGACTGCTCGAGCGGTTCTTC.

This clonotype was found a few times. CDR3 in amino acids: CASSFQTSGVETQYF. DNA for the CDR3: TGTGCCAGCAGTTTCCAGACTAGCGGGGTGGAGACCCAGTACTTC. The chain carries TRBV27 and TRBJ2-5; TRBD2 aligns across 11 bases. The CDR3 is 15 residues long. The junction had 5 bases not matched to a gene; V was cut back by 3 bases and J by 5 bases. Germline CDR1 reads MNHEY; CDR2 reads SMNVEV (reference sequence).

By frequency in the sample, this clonotype is medium-sized (0.01 to 0.1%). The chain employs TRBV29-1 and TRBJ2-1; 11 bases agree with TRBD2. Germline values: CDR1 SQVTM, CDR2 ANQGSEA. The V segment lost 6 bases and the J segment 3 bases; nucleotides outside the gene matches: 4. This CDR3 spans 14 amino acids. The CDR3 sequence: CSVATSGIYNEQFF. Written as DNA, the CDR3 is TGCAGCGTAGCGACTAGCGGGATCTACAATGAGCAGTTCTTC.

Comment on this clonotype: A much larger clonotype is one base distant, so this may be a read error. The chain couples TRBV5-1 to TRBJ2-1; tentatively, D is TRBD1 or TRBD2 (5 bases each). The CDR3 loop spans 15 amino acids. Germline lookup yields CDR1 SGHRS and CDR2 YFSETQ. V gave up 4 bases and J gave up 2 bases, with 13 bases separating them. CDR3 in amino acids: CASSQGVGPYNEQFF. The CDR3 region has the DNA TGCGCCAGCAGCCAGGGAGTGGGCCCCTACAATGAGCAGTTCTTC. The complete variable domain, with remaining parts taken from reference TRBV5-1 and TRBJ2-1, reads KAGVTQTPRYLIKTRGQQVTLSCSPISGHRSVSWYQQTPGQGLQFLFEYFSETQRNKGNFPGRFSGRQFSNSRSEMNVSTLELGDSALYLCASSQGVGPYNEQFFGPGTRLTVL.